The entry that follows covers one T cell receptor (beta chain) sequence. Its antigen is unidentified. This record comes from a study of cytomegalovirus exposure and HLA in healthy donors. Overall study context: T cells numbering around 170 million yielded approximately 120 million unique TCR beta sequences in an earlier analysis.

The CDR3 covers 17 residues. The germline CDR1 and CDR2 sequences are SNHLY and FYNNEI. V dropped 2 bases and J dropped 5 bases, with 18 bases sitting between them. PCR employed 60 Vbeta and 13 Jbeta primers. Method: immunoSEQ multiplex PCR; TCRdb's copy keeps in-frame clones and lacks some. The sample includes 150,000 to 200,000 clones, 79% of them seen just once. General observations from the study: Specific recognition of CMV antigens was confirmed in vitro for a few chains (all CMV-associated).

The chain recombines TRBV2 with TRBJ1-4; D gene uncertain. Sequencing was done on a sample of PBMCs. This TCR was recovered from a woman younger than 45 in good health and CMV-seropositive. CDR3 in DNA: TGTGCCAGCAGTGAATACCCTTTACGGGAGCTGAATGAAAAACTGTTTTTT. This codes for CASSEYPLRELNEKLFF.